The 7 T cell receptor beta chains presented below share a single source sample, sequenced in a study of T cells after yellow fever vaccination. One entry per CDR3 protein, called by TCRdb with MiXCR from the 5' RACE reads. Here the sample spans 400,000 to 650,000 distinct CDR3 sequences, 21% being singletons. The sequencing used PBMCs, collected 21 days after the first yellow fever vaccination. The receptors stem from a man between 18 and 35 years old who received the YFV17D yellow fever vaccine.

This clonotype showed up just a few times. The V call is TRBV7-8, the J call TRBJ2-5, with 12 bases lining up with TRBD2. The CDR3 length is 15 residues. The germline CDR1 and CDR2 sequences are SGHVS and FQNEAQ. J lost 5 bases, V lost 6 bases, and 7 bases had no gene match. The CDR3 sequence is CASSRLAGAGETQYF. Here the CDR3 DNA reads TGTGCCAGCAGTCGACTAGCGGGGGCCGGGGAGACCCAGTACTTC. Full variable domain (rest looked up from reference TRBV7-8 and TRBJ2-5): GAGVSQSPRYKVAKRGQDVALRCDPISGHVSLFWYQQALGQGPEFLTYFQNEAQLDKSGLPSDRFFAERPEGSVSTLKIQRTQQEDSAVYLCASSRLAGAGETQYFGPGTRLLVL.

The CDR3: CASSEAFATQYF. In DNA form, the CDR3 reads TGTGCCAGCAGCGAAGCCTTTGCTACGCAGTATTTT. The V gene is TRBV21-1, the J gene TRBJ2-3. TRBV21-1 is termed a pseudogene. CDR3 length equals 12 residues.

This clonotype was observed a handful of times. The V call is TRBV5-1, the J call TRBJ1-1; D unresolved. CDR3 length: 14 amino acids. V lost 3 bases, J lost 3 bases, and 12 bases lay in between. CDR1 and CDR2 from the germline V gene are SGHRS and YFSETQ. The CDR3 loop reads CASSSAGFDTEAFF. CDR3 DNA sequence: TGCGCCAGCAGCTCTGCGGGGTTCGACACTGAAGCTTTCTTT.

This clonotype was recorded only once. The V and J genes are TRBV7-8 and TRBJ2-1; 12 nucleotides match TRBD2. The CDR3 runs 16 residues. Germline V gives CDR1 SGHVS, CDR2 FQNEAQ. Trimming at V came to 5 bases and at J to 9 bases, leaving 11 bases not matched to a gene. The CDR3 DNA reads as TGTGCCAGCAGCGCAGACGGGACTAGCGGGTATATTGAGCAGTTCTTC. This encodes CASSADGTSGYIEQFF.

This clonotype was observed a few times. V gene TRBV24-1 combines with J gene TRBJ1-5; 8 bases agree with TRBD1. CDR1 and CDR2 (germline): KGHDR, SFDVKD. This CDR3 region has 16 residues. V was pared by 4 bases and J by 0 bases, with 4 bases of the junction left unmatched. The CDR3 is CATSERTGSSNQPQHF. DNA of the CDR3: TGTGCCACCAGTGAACGGACAGGGAGTAGCAATCAGCCCCAGCATTTT.

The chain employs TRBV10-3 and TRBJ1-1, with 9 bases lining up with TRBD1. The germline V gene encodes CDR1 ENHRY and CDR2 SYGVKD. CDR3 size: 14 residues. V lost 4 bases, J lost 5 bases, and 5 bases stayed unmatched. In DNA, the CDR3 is TGTGCCATCAGTGTACAGGGGGCGCGAACTGAAGCTTTCTTT. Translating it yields CAISVQGARTEAFF.

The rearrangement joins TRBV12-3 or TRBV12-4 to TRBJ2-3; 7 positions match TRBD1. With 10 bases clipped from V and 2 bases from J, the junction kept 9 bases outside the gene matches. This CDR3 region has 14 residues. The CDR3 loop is CATRDGTATDTQYF. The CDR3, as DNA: TGTGCCACTAGAGACGGGACAGCCACAGATACGCAGTATTTT.